This record looks at one T cell receptor (beta chain) sequence and its context. The sample has other DNA sequences that encode this CDR3 too. Germline assignment: CDR1 LNHDA and CDR2 SQIVND (reference sequence). The CDR3 has 12 amino acids. The V end lost 3 bases, the J end lost 3 bases, and 5 bases lay between the germline ends. This sample was taken from a study of T cell changes during pregnancy in multiple sclerosis. Sequenced by immunoSEQ multiplex PCR; TCRdb stores in-frame clones only, minus some. The sample has roughly 60,000 clones; roughly 95% are singletons. This specimen was CD4+ T cells from peripheral blood mononuclear cells, taken before pregnancy. The TCR was taken from a female donor with multiple sclerosis, enrolled in a pregnancy study. This rearrangement joins TRBV19 to TRBJ1-1; D ambiguous. The DNA for the CDR3 is TGTGCCAGTAGTATCCGGGACACTGAAGCTTTCTTT. Translation gives CASSIRDTEAFF.